The present entry profiles one T cell receptor (beta chain) with its context. Its antigen is still unknown. Repertoires were generated with immunoSEQ multiplex PCR, while TCRdb's copy carries only in-frame clones and drops some. The sample has 20,000 to 30,000 clones; 90% are singletons. J lost 1 base, V lost 5 bases, and 6 bases had no gene match. The CDR3 is 15 amino acids. The germline V gene encodes CDR1 SGHVS and CDR2 FQNEAQ. These data come from a study of graft-versus-host responses after intestinal transplantation. Study-wide results and limits: Graft-donor T cell macrochimerism coincided with high graft-versus-host to host-versus-graft clonal ratios in allografts.

The chain has TRBV7-8 and TRBJ2-3; 7 bases match TRBD1. This receptor was obtained from a human patient who received an intestinal transplant, so some T cells may come from the graft donor. This specimen was PBMCs, taken roughly 41 days after intestinal transplant. CDR3 region: CASSLPGQGTDTQYF. For the CDR3, the DNA is TGTGCCAGCAGCCTCCCTGGACAGGGCACAGATACGCAGTATTTT. Using reference TRBV7-8 and TRBJ2-3 for the parts outside the CDR3, the full variable domain is GAGVSQSPRYKVAKRGQDVALRCDPISGHVSLFWYQQALGQGPEFLTYFQNEAQLDKSGLPSDRFFAERPEGSVSTLKIQRTQQEDSAVYLCASSLPGQGTDTQYFGPGTRLTVL.